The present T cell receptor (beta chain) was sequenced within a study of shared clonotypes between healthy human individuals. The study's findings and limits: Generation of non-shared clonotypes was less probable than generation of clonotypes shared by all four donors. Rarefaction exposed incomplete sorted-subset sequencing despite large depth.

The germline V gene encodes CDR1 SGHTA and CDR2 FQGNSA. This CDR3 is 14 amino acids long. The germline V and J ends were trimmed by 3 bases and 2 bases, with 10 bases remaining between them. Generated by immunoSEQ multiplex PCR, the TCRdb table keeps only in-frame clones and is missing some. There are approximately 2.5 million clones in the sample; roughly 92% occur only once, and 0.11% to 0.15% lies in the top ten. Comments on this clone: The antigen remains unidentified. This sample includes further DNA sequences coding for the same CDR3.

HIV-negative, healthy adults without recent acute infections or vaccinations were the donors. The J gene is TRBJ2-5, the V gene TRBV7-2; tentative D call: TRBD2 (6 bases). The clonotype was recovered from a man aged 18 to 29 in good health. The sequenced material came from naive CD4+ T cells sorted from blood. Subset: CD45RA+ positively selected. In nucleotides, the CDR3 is TGTGCCAGCAGCTTGGCGGGACGGCAAGAGACCCAGTACTTC. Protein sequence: CASSLAGRQETQYF.